One sample yielded the 17 T cell receptor beta chains listed below, sequenced in a study of T-cell memory formation after mild COVID-19. TCRdb independently ran MiXCR on the 5' RACE reads; one entry per CDR3 protein. The data hold roughly 350,000 distinct CDR3 sequences, with approximately 27% observed a single time. Sequenced: PBMCs or a T cell subset sorted from them (not recorded which). Receptors were obtained from an adult woman who had mild COVID-19 (a few samples of this study predate the infection). Cell type and time point are not known.

This clonotype was seen only a few times. The chain combines TRBV5-4 with TRBJ2-2, with D possibly being TRBD2 (6 bases). CDR1 SGHNT and CDR2 YYREEE come from the germline V gene (reference sequence). V shed 4 bases and J shed 5 bases, with 12 bases lying between them. The CDR3 covers 14 residues. Written as DNA, the CDR3 is TGTGCCAGCAGCCCCACCGGGAGTACCGGGGAGCTGTTTTTT. Its translation: CASSPTGSTGELFF. Full variable domain (remainder filled in from reference TRBV5-4 and TRBJ2-2): ETGVTQSPTHLIKTRGQQVTLRCSSQSGHNTVSWYQQALGQGPQFIFQYYREEENGRGNFPPRFSGLQFPNYSSELNVNALELDDSALYLCASSPTGSTGELFFGEGSRLTVL.

DNA of the CDR3: TGTGCCAGCAGTTACTCAGGGAGGGCCACTGAAGCTTTCTTT. This encodes CASSYSGRATEAFF. The rearrangement joins TRBV6-5 to TRBJ1-1; D is undetermined. Between the trimmed V and J ends, which lost 0 bases and 4 bases, there was a span of 9 bases. The CDR3 is made up of 14 amino acids. Germline V CDR1 and CDR2: MNHEY, SVGAGI.

The V and J genes are TRBV6-4 and TRBJ2-3; no reliable D call. The V gene lost 0 bases and the J gene lost 0 bases, with 7 bases spanning the gap. Germline V gene lookup returns CDR1 MRHNA and CDR2 SNTAGT. This CDR3 is 15 amino acids long. The CDR3 protein is CASSDSMASTDTQYF. The DNA for the CDR3 is TGTGCCAGCAGTGACTCGATGGCTAGCACAGATACGCAGTATTTT.

The chain joins TRBV10-3 to TRBJ1-2; tentatively, D is TRBD1 (5 bases). This CDR3 region has 14 residues. V lost 8 bases and J lost 4, with 17 bases in between. The germline CDR1 and CDR2 sequences are ENHRY and SYGVKD. The CDR3 is CAILPGPGTYGYTF. CDR3 sequence (DNA): TGTGCCATCCTCCCGGGCCCAGGGACCTATGGCTACACCTTC.

This CDR3 is CARGIGELQNTGELFF. In nucleotides, the CDR3 is TGTGCCAGGGGAATAGGAGAGTTGCAGAACACCGGGGAGCTGTTTTTT. The chain employs TRBV7-9 and TRBJ2-2; D uncertain. Germline CDR1 SEHNR, CDR2 FQNEAQ (reference sequence). Trimming removed 9 bases at V and 1 base at J, with 18 bases between. The CDR3 spans 16 residues.

This clonotype was picked up a small number of times. The chain recombines TRBV3-1 with TRBJ1-1; no definite D call. Germline CDR1 LGHDT, CDR2 YNNKEL (reference sequence). This CDR3 is built from 15 residues. V lost 0 bases and J 1 base, leaving 9 bases between the germline ends. This chain's CDR3 is CASSQEEGPNTEAFF. Written as DNA, the CDR3 is TGTGCCAGCAGCCAAGAAGAGGGCCCGAACACTGAAGCTTTCTTT.

The genes are TRBV7-3 and TRBJ1-1; D gene unclear. Germline V CDR1 and CDR2: SGHTA, FQGTGA. The CDR3 runs to 13 residues. V was shortened by 2 bases and J by 1 base, with 5 bases between the two germline ends. In DNA form, the CDR3 reads TGTGCCAGCAGCTTATTCGGGAACACTGAAGCTTTCTTT. Translation: CASSLFGNTEAFF.

A remark on this clonotype: A read error may account for a junction end that differs from germline. The rearrangement joins TRBV7-7 to TRBJ2-2, with 12 bases lining up with TRBD1. Germline V gives CDR1 SSHAT, CDR2 FNYEAQ (reference sequence). The CDR3 spans 17 residues. The CDR3 is CASSFGTGGRNTGELFF. As DNA, the CDR3 is TGTGCTAGCAGCTTTGGGACAGGGGGCCGCAACACCGGGGAGCTGTTTTTT.

This clonotype was detected a few times. The rearrangement links TRBV6-5 to TRBJ2-3, with TRBD1 matching 8 bases. The J segment lost 6 bases and the V segment lost 7 bases, leaving 6 bases of the junction unmatched. The CDR3 covers 13 residues. Germline loops: CDR1 MNHEY, CDR2 SVGAGI. The DNA for the CDR3 is TGTGCCAGCACTGCAGGGGGCATGGATACGCAGTATTTT. Its translation: CASTAGGMDTQYF.

The V call is TRBV9, the J call TRBJ2-1; D ambiguous. Germline CDR1 SGDLS, CDR2 YYNGEE. V was cut by 2 bases and J by 10 bases, with 10 bases left in between. CDR3 length: 12 amino acids. In DNA, the CDR3 is TGTGCCAGCAGCGTTTACCCCGGGGAGCAGTTCTTC. Translated, it gives CASSVYPGEQFF.

The chain carries TRBV6-5 and TRBJ1-2, with a tentative D call TRBD1 (5 bases). Germline V gives CDR1 MNHEY, CDR2 SVGAGI. CDR3 length equals 14 residues. Trimming left V 0 bases short and J 12 bases short, with 17 bases between. Here the CDR3 reads CASSYSRHGTAHTF. CDR3 nucleotides: TGTGCCAGCAGTTACTCGCGGCACGGGACGGCACACACCTTC.

The chain recombines TRBV25-1 with TRBJ2-2, with no clear D. Germline CDR1 MGHDK, CDR2 SYGVNS. V shed 8 bases and J shed 4 bases, with 5 bases lying between them. There are 11 residues in the CDR3. CDR3 bases: TGTGCCAGCGAGGCCACCGGGGAGCTGTTTTTT. It is translated as CASEATGELFF.

J is TRBJ2-7 and V is TRBV19, with 9 bases identical to TRBD1. The CDR3 has 14 residues. From germline, CDR1 is LNHDA and CDR2 SQIVND (reference sequence). V gave up 3 bases and J gave up 5 bases; unmatched junction bases: 5. In nucleotides, the CDR3 is TGTGCCAGTAGTATTACAGGGGGCGCGGACGAGCAGTACTTC. Its translation is CASSITGGADEQYF.

The chain couples TRBV5-1 to TRBJ2-3; 7 nucleotides line up with TRBD2. CDR1 and CDR2 (germline): SGHRS, YFSETQ. J lost 3 bases, V lost 5 bases, and 9 bases had no gene match. This CDR3 region has 15 residues. This CDR3 is CASSPRTGRTDTQYF. For the CDR3, the DNA is TGCGCCAGCAGTCCCCGCACCGGGAGGACAGATACGCAGTATTTT.

The V gene is TRBV18, the J gene TRBJ2-2; weak D call: TRBD1 (6 bases). This CDR3 has 16 residues. Trimming pared 9 bases from V and 7 bases from J, leaving 24 bases between. CDR1 and CDR2 from the germline V gene are KGHSH and LQKENI. The DNA of the CDR3 is TGTGCCAGTCGACCCCGGGCAGGGACATCCATCGGGGAGCTGTTTTTT. Its protein product is CASRPRAGTSIGELFF.

V is TRBV28 and J is TRBJ2-1; D may be TRBD1 or TRBD2 (5 bases each). V lost 1 base to trimming and J lost 4 bases, with 14 bases between them. This CDR3 has 16 amino acids. The germline V gene has CDR1 MDHEN and CDR2 SYDVKM. The CDR3 protein is CASSLSGPVPYNEQFF. The CDR3 nucleotides read TGTGCCAGCAGTTTATCGGGACCAGTCCCTTACAATGAGCAGTTCTTC.

The rearrangement joins TRBV12-3 or TRBV12-4 to TRBJ2-1; D ambiguous. This CDR3 has 13 amino acids. Between the trimmed V and J ends, which lost 8 bases and 4 bases, there was a span of 12 bases. In DNA, the CDR3 is TGTGCCAGCGCTTGGGCATCTTACAATGAGCAGTTCTTC. Translating gives CASAWASYNEQFF.